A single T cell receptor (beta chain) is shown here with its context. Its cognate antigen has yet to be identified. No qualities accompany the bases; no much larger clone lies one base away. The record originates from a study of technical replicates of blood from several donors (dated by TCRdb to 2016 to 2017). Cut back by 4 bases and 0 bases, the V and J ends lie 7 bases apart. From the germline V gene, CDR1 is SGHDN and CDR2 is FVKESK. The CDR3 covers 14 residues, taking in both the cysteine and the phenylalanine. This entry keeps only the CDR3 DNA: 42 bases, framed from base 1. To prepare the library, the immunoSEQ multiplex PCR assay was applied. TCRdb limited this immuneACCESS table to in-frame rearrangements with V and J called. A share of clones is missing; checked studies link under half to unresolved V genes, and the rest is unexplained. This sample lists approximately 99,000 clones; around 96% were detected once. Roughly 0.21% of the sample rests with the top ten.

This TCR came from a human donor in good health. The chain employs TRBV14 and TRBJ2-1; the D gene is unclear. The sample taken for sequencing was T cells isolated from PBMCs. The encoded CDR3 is CASSPRSSYNEQFF. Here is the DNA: TGTGCCAGCAGCCCGAGGAGCTCCTACAATGAGCAGTTCTTC.